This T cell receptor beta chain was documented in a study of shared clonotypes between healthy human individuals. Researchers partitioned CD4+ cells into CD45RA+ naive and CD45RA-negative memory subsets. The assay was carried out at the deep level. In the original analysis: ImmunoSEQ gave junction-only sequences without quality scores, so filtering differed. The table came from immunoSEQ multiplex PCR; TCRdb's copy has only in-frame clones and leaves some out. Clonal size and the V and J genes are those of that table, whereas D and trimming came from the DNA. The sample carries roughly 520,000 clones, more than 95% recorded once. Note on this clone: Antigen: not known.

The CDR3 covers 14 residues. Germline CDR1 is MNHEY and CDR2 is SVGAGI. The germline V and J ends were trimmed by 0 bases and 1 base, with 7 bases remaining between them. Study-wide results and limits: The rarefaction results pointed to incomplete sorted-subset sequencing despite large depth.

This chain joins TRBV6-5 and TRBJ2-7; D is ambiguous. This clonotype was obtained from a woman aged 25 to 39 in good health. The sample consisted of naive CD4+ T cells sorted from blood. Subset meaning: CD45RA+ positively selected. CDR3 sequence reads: CASSYSAESYEQYF. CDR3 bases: TGTGCCAGCAGTTACTCTGCGGAGTCCTACGAGCAGTACTTC.